Included here is one T cell receptor (beta chain) sequence, with context. Antigen specificity is unknown. The V gene's germline CDR1 is ENHRY and CDR2 SYGVKD. Trimming took 6 bases from V and 4 from J, leaving 17 bases between them. The CDR3 consists of 15 residues. The data were obtained in a study of identical twins. MiXCR, applied by TCRdb to the 5' RACE reads, yields one record per CDR3 protein. The table shows 520,000 or so distinct CDR3 sequences, with roughly a fifth occurring only once. General study points: Insertions ran lower in abundant cord blood beta clonotypes, though not in memory repertoires.

These data were also filed under a second study, of T cells expressing NK-cell markers. As that report states: HCMV serostatus: seven of eight sequenced donors positive, one negative. The dominant NKG2C+ clonotypes represented roughly 1.0-7.5% of CD8+ T cells in six or seven donors.

The V and J genes are TRBV10-3 and TRBJ2-3, with a weak D call TRBD1 (6 bases). Specimen: CD4+ T cells sorted from blood. The source is a young woman in good health. CDR3 sequence (DNA): TGTGCCATCAGGGAAGGGGGTAGGGTCCCAGATACGCAGTATTTT. The encoded protein is CAIREGGRVPDTQYF.